This T cell receptor beta chain was recovered during a study of T cells after yellow fever vaccination. At the level of the study: In the case of low-cell-number fractions, SMART-Seq v4 Ultra Low Input was used for preparation.

UMIs were added to TCR cDNA along with a universal primer site when it was made by 5'RACE template switching. Using its own MiXCR run on the 5' RACE reads, TCRdb lists one record per CDR3 protein. The profile shows tens of thousands of distinct CDR3 sequences, under 9.5% of them singletons. With regard to this clonotype: Antigen: not known.

Study observations and caveats: The booster response re-showed most primary clones: about 96% CD4, approximately 90% CD8.

The germline CDR1 and CDR2 sequences are LNHDA and SQIVND (reference sequence). Trimming stripped 2 bases from V and 7 bases from J, with 11 bases between. This CDR3 has 14 residues. The receptor's source is a man aged 18 to 29 who received the YFV17D yellow fever vaccine. Sample: CD8+ T cells sorted from PBMCs, taken 10 to 11 days after the first yellow fever vaccination. The V call is TRBV19, the J call TRBJ2-2; no clear D gene. The CDR3 loop is CASSIPVGYGELFF. The CDR3 nucleotides read TGTGCCAGTAGTATACCCGTCGGGTACGGGGAGCTGTTTTTT.